This T cell receptor beta chain was observed in a study of cytomegalovirus exposure and HLA in healthy donors. General observations from the study: Associated with cytomegalovirus, according to the listing, were some 180 TCR beta chains.

The J segment lost 4 bases and the V segment lost 6 bases, leaving 6 bases of the junction unmatched. In germline, CDR1 is MNHNS, CDR2 SASEGT. The CDR3 is 15 amino acids. Here immunoSEQ multiplex PCR was the method, and the copy in TCRdb shows in-frame clones only, minus some. The table has about 79,000 clones, 93% seen once; the top ten hold around 3.5%. For this clone: Its specificity is unknown.

The TCR was taken from a woman aged 25-40 years in good health and CMV-seronegative. The sequenced sample consisted of PBMCs. The J gene is TRBJ2-1, the V gene TRBV6-1; 10 nucleotides line up with TRBD2. CDR3 in DNA: TGTGCCAGCAGGCCGGGACTAGCGCTATACAATGAGCAGTTCTTC. Its protein product is CASRPGLALYNEQFF.